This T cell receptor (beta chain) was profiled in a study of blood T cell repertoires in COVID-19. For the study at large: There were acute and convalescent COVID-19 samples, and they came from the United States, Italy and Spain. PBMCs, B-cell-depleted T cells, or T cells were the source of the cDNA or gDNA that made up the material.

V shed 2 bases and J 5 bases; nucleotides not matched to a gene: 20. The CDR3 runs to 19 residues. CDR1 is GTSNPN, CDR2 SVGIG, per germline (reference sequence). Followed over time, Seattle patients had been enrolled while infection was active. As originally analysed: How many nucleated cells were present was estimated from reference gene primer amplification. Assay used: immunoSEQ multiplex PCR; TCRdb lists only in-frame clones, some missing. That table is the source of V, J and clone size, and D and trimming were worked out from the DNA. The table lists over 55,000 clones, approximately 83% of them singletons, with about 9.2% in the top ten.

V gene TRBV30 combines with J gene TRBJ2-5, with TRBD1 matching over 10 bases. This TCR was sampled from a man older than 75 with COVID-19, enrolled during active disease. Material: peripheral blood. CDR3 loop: CAWSLAVPGQGTVDETQYF. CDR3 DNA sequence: TGTGCCTGGAGTCTCGCAGTCCCGGGACAGGGGACGGTAGACGAGACCCAGTACTTC.